The 24 T cell receptor beta chains reported below all come from one sample, sequenced in a study of blood T cell repertoires in COVID-19. Data came from immunoSEQ multiplex PCR; TCRdb stores just in-frame clones and leaves some out. The sample consists of 150,000 to 200,000 clones, around 84% of them appearing once. Sequenced material: peripheral blood. These receptors all come from a woman of 80 years or more with acute or convalescent COVID-19.

V gene TRBV18 combines with J gene TRBJ1-1; TRBD1 is a possible D gene (6 bases). The CDR3 loop spans 15 amino acids. The V end lost 7 bases, the J end lost 5 bases, and 20 bases lay between the germline ends. The germline V gene has CDR1 KGHSH and CDR2 LQKENI. The chain's CDR3 is CASLPGGARRTEAFF. CDR3 sequence (DNA): TGTGCCAGCTTACCCGGGGGGGCGCGAAGGACTGAAGCTTTCTTT. Full variable domain (rest looked up from reference TRBV18 and TRBJ1-1): NAGVMQNPRHLVRRRGQEARLRCSPMKGHSHVYWYRQLPEEGLKFMVYLQKENIIDESGMPKERFSAEFPKEGPSILRIQQVVRGDSAAYFCASLPGGARRTEAFFGQGTRLTVV.

This chain connects TRBV6-6 to TRBJ2-4; the match to TRBD2 covers 8 bases. With 4 bases clipped from V and 7 bases from J, the junction kept 6 bases outside the gene matches. The germline V gene has CDR1 MNHNY and CDR2 SVGAGI (reference sequence). The CDR3 covers 14 residues. CDR3 in DNA: TGTGCCAGCAGTTCCCGGGGGGGGAGGAACATTCAGTACTTC. Translation: CASSSRGGRNIQYF.

The rearrangement joins TRBV11-2 to TRBJ1-6; no clear D gene. V lost 0 bases, J lost 9 bases, and 12 bases lay in between. Germline V gives CDR1 SGHAT, CDR2 FQNNGV. The CDR3 has 15 residues. This CDR3 reads CASSLDLSRISPLHF. The CDR3 region has the DNA TGTGCCAGCAGCTTAGATCTTTCTAGGATTTCACCCCTCCACTTT. The whole variable domain, remainder taken from reference TRBV11-2 and TRBJ1-6, is EAGVAQSPRYKIIEKRQSVAFWCNPISGHATLYWYQQILGQGPKLLIQFQNNGVVDDSQLPKDRFSAERLKGVDSTLKIQPAKLEDSAVYLCASSLDLSRISPLHFGNGTRLTVT.

The chain couples TRBV5-1 to TRBJ1-4, with D possibly being TRBD1 (6 bases). This CDR3 is 15 amino acids long. V lost 4 bases and J lost 3, with 13 bases in between. Per the germline V gene, CDR1 is SGHRS and CDR2 is YFSETQ. CDR3 nucleotide sequence: TGCGCCAGCAGCCGAAACAGGGCTGCTAATGAAAAACTGTTTTTT. It yields the protein CASSRNRAANEKLFF.

The chain carries TRBV7-6 and TRBJ2-6, with 11 bases identical to TRBD2. There are 19 residues in the CDR3. The J segment lost 1 base and the V segment lost 5 bases, leaving 10 bases of the junction unmatched. Germline V CDR1 and CDR2: SGHVS, FNYEAQ. The DNA for the CDR3 is TGTGCCAGCAGCCCCCTGGGGCTAGCGGGAGGATCTGGGGCCAACGTCCTGACTTTC. Translation: CASSPLGLAGGSGANVLTF.

As concerns this clone: One junction end disagrees with the germline gene, perhaps due to a read error. This chain joins TRBV29-1 and TRBJ2-7; 7 bases are shared with TRBD1. Looked up from germline, CDR1 is SQVTM and CDR2 is ANQGSEA. This CDR3 has 12 residues. CDR3 amino acids: CSIEQGSYEQYF. The CDR3 nucleotides are TGCAGCATTGAACAGGGGTCCTACGAGCAGTACTTC.

The V and J genes are TRBV2 and TRBJ2-1; the match to TRBD1 covers 9 bases. The CDR3 runs to 14 residues. Germline values: CDR1 SNHLY, CDR2 FYNNEI. V lost 6 bases and J lost 6; bases outside the gene matches: 6. CDR3 DNA: TGTGCCAGCAGCGTAGACAGGGGGTTCAATGAGCAGTTCTTC. Its protein is CASSVDRGFNEQFF.

J is TRBJ2-7 and V is TRBV28, with TRBD1 identical over 7 bases. Germline V gene lookup returns CDR1 MDHEN and CDR2 SYDVKM. The CDR3 loop spans 17 amino acids. The ends lost 2 bases at V and 1 base at J; junction bases unmatched: 11. The CDR3 loop is CASSLRFGAGGSYEQYF. The CDR3 DNA is TGTGCCAGCAGTTTACGTTTCGGGGCAGGGGGTTCCTACGAGCAGTACTTC.

This rearrangement joins TRBV11-2 to TRBJ2-3; a weak D match, TRBD2 (6 bases). The V end lost 5 bases, the J end lost 2 bases, and 17 bases lay between the germline ends. CDR1 SGHAT and CDR2 FQNNGV come from the germline V gene. The CDR3 loop spans 16 amino acids. The CDR3 region is CASSLTAGSLTDTQYF. The CDR3 coding sequence is TGTGCCAGCAGCCTGACCGCGGGGAGTCTCACAGATACGCAGTATTTT.

The genes are TRBV5-1 and TRBJ1-2, with D unresolved. CDR3 size: 14 residues. V lost 0 bases and J lost 8, with 14 bases in between. CDR1 is SGHRS and CDR2 is YFSETQ in the germline V gene. The CDR3 spells CASSLAEGLNGYTF. CDR3 nucleotide sequence: TGCGCCAGCAGCTTGGCCGAGGGCTTGAACGGCTACACCTTC.

The chain couples TRBV4-1 to TRBJ1-5; D is possibly TRBD1 (5 bases). Germline CDR1 and CDR2: MGHRA and YSYEKL. Between the trimmed V and J ends, which lost 1 base and 3 bases, there was a span of 16 bases. There are 17 residues in the CDR3. The CDR3 region has the DNA TGCGCCAGCAGCCAAGCCCCCGGGCCAGGGAACAATCAGCCCCAGCATTTT. It yields the protein CASSQAPGPGNNQPQHF.

V and J are TRBV10-2 and TRBJ2-7; D ambiguous. V was shortened by 7 bases and J by 2 bases, with 12 bases between the two germline ends. The CDR3 is 13 residues long. Per the germline V gene, CDR1 is WSHSY and CDR2 is SAAADI. The CDR3 region has the DNA TGCGCCAGCAAATCGACCGACACCTACGAGCAGTACTTC. It codes for CASKSTDTYEQYF.

The gene calls are TRBV28 and TRBJ1-5; 7 nucleotides align to TRBD1. CDR3 length: 14 amino acids. Germline values: CDR1 MDHEN, CDR2 SYDVKM. With 8 bases clipped from V and 5 bases from J, the junction kept 9 bases outside the gene matches. CDR3 in amino acids: CASSEGGGYQPQHF. The CDR3, as DNA: TGTGCCAGCTCAGAAGGGGGCGGTTATCAGCCCCAGCATTTT.

This clone was seen just once. This rearrangement joins TRBV7-2 to TRBJ2-7; 8 nucleotides match TRBD2. J lost 3 bases, V lost 5 bases, and 9 bases had no gene match. Germline CDR1 is SGHTA and CDR2 is FQGNSA. The CDR3 sequence is 15 residues long. The chain's CDR3 is CASSEGGGGSYEQYF. Here the CDR3 DNA reads TGTGCCAGCAGCGAGGGGGGCGGGGGGAGCTACGAGCAGTACTTC.

The chain links TRBV6-6 to TRBJ1-5; weak D call: TRBD1 (5 bases). The CDR3 has 16 amino acids. The V end was cut by 2 bases, the J end by 6 bases, with 17 bases between. CDR1 is MNHNY and CDR2 is SVGAGI in the germline V gene (reference sequence). DNA for the CDR3: TGTGCCAGCAGTTACCAGGGAGGATCCGTCCCTCAGCCCCAGCATTTT. Translated: CASSYQGGSVPQPQHF.

This clone appeared once. The chain joins TRBV4-1 to TRBJ1-1, with 7 bases lining up with TRBD1. Germline V gives CDR1 MGHRA, CDR2 YSYEKL. J lost 2 bases, V lost 7 bases, and 10 bases had no gene match. This CDR3 contains 15 residues. In DNA, the CDR3 is TGCGCCAGCACCTTAGGGGGGACAGCTAACACTGAAGCTTTCTTT. Translating it yields CASTLGGTANTEAFF.

The J gene is TRBJ1-1, the V gene TRBV2, with 12 nucleotides matching TRBD1. The germline V gene encodes CDR1 SNHLY and CDR2 FYNNEI. The length of the CDR3 is 14 residues. The junction had 5 bases not matched to a gene; V was cut back by 6 bases and J by 6 bases. The CDR3 region has the DNA TGTGCCAGCAGCCGGGGACAGGGGGCGGCTGAAGCTTTCTTT. Its translation: CASSRGQGAAEAFF.

This clone was observed a few times. The chain combines TRBV5-4 with TRBJ2-3; 7 bases are shared with TRBD1. Looked up from germline, CDR1 is SGHNT and CDR2 is YYREEE (reference sequence). The CDR3 contains 13 residues. Trimming took 2 bases from V and 9 from J; bases not matched to a gene: 6. The CDR3: CASSFRQGTTQYF. CDR3 DNA: TGTGCCAGCAGCTTCCGACAGGGAACGACGCAGTATTTT.

The genes are TRBV5-4 and TRBJ2-7; TRBD1 aligns across 7 bases. Germline lookup yields CDR1 SGHNT and CDR2 YYREEE (reference sequence). This CDR3 has 15 residues. V was clipped by 4 bases and J by 0 bases; unmatched bases: 7. Here the CDR3 reads CASSPQKGASYEQYF. The CDR3 coding sequence is TGTGCCAGCAGCCCCCAAAAGGGGGCCTCCTACGAGCAGTACTTC.

The genes are TRBV2 and TRBJ2-5, with 7 bases matching TRBD2. From germline, CDR1 is SNHLY and CDR2 FYNNEI. V gave up 4 bases and J gave up 0 bases; unmatched junction bases: 14. This CDR3 region has 18 residues. The CDR3 reads CASSGRGFRGVNQETQYF. The DNA for the CDR3 is TGTGCCAGCAGTGGACGAGGGTTCCGGGGGGTGAACCAAGAGACCCAGTACTTC.

V usage is TRBV28 and J usage is TRBJ1-2; the match to TRBD1 covers 7 bases. After removal of 3 bases from V and 3 bases from J, the junction contained 1 base not matched to a gene. The CDR3 consists of 13 residues. Germline loops: CDR1 MDHEN, CDR2 SYDVKM. CDR3 loop: CASSFQGDYGYTF. DNA of the CDR3: TGTGCCAGCAGTTTCCAGGGGGACTATGGCTACACCTTC.

In DNA, the CDR3 is TGTGCCAGTAGTTTGACAGGGGTGGAGACCCAGTACTTC. Its translation is CASSLTGVETQYF. This sequence joins TRBV19 and TRBJ2-5, with 8 bases identical to TRBD1. Germline V gene sequence: CDR1 LNHDA, CDR2 SQIVND (reference sequence). The CDR3 has 13 residues. The V and J ends lost 5 bases and 5 bases, in that order; junction bases with no gene match: 4.

The rearrangement joins TRBV6-5 to TRBJ1-1; D gene ambiguous. Germline loops: CDR1 MNHEY, CDR2 SVGAGI. This CDR3 is built from 15 residues. With 2 bases removed from V and 1 base from J, the gap between germline ends came to 11 bases. DNA of the CDR3: TGTGCCAGCAGTTACGGTAGTCTCCCGAACACTGAAGCTTTCTTT. It encodes CASSYGSLPNTEAFF.

This clone showed up just a few times. The chain couples TRBV4-1 to TRBJ2-7; TRBD2 aligns across 12 bases. The CDR3 length is 18 residues. From germline, CDR1 is MGHRA and CDR2 YSYEKL. After removal of 0 bases from V and 0 bases from J, the junction contained 6 bases not matched to a gene. The CDR3 spells CASSQDKGLAGSSYEQYF. The CDR3 coding sequence is TGCGCCAGCAGCCAAGATAAGGGACTAGCGGGTAGCTCCTACGAGCAGTACTTC.